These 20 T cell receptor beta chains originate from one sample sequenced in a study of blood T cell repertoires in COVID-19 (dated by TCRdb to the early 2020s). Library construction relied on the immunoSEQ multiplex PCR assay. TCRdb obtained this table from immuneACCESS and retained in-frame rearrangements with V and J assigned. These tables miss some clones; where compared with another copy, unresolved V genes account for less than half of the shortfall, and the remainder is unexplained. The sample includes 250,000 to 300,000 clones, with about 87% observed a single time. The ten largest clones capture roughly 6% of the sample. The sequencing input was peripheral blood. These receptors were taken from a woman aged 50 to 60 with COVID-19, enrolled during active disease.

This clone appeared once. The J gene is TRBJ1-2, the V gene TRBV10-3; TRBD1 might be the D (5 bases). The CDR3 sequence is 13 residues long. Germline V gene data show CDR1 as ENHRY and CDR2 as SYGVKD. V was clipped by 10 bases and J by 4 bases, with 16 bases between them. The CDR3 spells CATGDSGGYGYTF. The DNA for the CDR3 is TGTGCCACGGGGGACTCGGGTGGCTATGGCTACACCTTC.

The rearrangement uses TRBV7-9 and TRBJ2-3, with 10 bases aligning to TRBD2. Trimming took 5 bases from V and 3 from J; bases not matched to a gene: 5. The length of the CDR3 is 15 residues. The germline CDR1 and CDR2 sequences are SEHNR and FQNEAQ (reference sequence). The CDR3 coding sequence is TGTGCCAGCAGCCCCGCTAGCGGGAGAACAGATACGCAGTATTTT. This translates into CASSPASGRTDTQYF. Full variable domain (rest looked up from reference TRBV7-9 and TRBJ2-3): DTGVSQNPRHKITKRGQNVTFRCDPISEHNRLYWYRQTLGQGPEFLTYFQNEAQLEKSRLLSDRFSAERPKGSFSTLEIQRTEQGDSAMYLCASSPASGRTDTQYFGPGTRLTVL.

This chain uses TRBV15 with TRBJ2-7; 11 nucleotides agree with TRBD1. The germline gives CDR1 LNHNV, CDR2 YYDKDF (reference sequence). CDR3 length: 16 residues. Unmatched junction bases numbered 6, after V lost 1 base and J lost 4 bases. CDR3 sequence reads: CATSRAAGQGVYEQYF. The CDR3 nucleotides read TGTGCCACCAGCAGAGCAGCGGGACAGGGGGTGTACGAGCAGTACTTC.

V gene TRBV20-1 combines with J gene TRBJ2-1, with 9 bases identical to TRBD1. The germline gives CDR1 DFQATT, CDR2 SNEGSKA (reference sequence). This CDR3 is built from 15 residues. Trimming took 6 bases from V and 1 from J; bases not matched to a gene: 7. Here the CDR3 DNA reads TGCAGTGCCAGTCCGGGACAGGGTTCCTACAATGAGCAGTTCTTC. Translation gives CSASPGQGSYNEQFF.

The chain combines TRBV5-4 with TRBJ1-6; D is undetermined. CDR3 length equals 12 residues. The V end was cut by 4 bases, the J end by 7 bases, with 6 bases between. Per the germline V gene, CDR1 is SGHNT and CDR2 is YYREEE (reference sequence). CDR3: CASSPLNSPLHF. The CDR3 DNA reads TGTGCCAGCAGCCCCCTAAATTCACCCCTCCACTTT.

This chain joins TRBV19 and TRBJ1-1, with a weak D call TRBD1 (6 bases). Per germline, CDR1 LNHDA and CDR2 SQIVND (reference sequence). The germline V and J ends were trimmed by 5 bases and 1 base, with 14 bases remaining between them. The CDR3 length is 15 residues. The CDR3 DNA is TGTGCCAGTAGTGCCAGTAGGGGGACGAACACTGAAGCTTTCTTT. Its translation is CASSASRGTNTEAFF. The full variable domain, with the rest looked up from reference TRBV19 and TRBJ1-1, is DGGITQSPKYLFRKEGQNVTLSCEQNLNHDAMYWYRQDPGQGLRLIYYSQIVNDFQKGDIAEGYSVSREKKESFPLTVTSAQKNPTAFYLCASSASRGTNTEAFFGQGTRLTVV.

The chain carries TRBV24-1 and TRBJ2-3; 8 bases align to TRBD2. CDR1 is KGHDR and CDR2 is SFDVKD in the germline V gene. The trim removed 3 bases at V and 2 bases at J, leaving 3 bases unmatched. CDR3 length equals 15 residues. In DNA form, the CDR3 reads TGTGCCACCAGTGATCGTAGCGGGAACACAGATACGCAGTATTTT. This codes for CATSDRSGNTDTQYF.

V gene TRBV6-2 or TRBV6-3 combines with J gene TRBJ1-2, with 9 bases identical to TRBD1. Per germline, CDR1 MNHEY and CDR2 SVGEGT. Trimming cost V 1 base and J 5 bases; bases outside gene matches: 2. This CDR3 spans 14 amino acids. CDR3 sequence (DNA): TGTGCCAGCAGTTACTGGACAGGGGTATATGGCTACACCTTC. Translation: CASSYWTGVYGYTF.

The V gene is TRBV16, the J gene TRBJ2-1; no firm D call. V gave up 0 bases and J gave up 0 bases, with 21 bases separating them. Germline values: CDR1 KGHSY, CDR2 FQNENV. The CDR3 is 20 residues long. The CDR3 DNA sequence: TGTGCCAGCAGCCAATCGATCCCGAAGCAAACCTTTAGCTCCTACAATGAGCAGTTCTTC. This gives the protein CASSQSIPKQTFSSYNEQFF.

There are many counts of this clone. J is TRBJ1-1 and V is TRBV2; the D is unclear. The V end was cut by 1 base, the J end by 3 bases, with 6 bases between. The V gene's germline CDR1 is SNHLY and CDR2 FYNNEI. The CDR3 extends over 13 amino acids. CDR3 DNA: TGTGCCAGCAGTGAAGAGAGGCACACTGAAGCTTTCTTT. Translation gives CASSEERHTEAFF.

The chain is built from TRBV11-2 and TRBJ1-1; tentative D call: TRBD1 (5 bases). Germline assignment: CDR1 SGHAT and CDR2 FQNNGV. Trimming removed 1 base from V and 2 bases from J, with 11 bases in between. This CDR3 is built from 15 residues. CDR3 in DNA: TGTGCCAGCAGCTTAGCAGGGCAGCTAAACACTGAAGCTTTCTTT. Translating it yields CASSLAGQLNTEAFF.

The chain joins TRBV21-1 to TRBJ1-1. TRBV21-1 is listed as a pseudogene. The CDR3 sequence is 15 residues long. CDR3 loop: CASSKGCGWGTEAFF. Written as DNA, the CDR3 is TGTGCCAGCAGCAAAGGGTGCGGGTGGGGCACTGAAGCTTTCTTT.

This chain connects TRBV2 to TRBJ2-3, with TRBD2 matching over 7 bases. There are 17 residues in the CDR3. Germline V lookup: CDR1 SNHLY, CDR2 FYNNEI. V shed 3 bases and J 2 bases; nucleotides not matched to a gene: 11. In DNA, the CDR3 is TGTGCCAGCAGTGATAGACTAGCACGGTTGTTCACAGATACGCAGTATTTT. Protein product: CASSDRLARLFTDTQYF.

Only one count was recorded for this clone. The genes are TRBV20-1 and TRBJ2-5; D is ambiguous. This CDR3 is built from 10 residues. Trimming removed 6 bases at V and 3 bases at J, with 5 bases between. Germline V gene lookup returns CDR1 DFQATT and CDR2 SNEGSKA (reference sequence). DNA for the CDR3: TGCAGTGCCCCCGAAGAGACCCAGTACTTC. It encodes CSAPEETQYF.

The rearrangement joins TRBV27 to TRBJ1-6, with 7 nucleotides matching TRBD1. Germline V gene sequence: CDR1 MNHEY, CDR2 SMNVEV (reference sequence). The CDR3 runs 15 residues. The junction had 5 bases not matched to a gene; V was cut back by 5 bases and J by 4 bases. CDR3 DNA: TGTGCCAGCAGTGGTGGGACAGATTATAATTCACCCCTCCACTTT. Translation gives CASSGGTDYNSPLHF.

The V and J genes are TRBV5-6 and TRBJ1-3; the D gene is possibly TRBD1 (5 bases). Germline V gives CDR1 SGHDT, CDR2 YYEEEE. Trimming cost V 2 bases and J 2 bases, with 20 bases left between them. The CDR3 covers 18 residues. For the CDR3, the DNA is TGTGCCAGCAGCTTTAGTAGTATGGGGCTCCTTACTGGAAACACCATATATTTT. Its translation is CASSFSSMGLLTGNTIYF.

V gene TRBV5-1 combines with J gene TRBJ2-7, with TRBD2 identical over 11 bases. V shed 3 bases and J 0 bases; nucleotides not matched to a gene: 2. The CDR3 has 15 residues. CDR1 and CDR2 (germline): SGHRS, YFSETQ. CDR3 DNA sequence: TGCGCCAGCAGCTCCGGGACTAGCGGCTCCTACGAGCAGTACTTC. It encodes CASSSGTSGSYEQYF.

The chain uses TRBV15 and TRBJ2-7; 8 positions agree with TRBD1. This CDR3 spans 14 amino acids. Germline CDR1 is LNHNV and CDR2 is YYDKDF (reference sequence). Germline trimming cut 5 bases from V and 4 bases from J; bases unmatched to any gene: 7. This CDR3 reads CATSEGQGAYEQYF. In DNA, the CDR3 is TGTGCCACCAGCGAGGGGCAGGGGGCTTACGAGCAGTACTTC.

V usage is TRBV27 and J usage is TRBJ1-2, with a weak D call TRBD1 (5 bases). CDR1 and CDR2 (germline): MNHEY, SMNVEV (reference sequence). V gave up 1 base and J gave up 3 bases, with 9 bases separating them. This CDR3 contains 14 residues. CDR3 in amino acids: CASSLFAGDYGYTF. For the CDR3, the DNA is TGTGCCAGCAGTTTATTCGCGGGGGACTATGGCTACACCTTC.

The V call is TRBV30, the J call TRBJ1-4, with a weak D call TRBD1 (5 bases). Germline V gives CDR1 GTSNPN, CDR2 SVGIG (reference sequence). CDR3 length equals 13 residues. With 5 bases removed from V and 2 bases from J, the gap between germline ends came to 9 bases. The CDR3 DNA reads TGTGCCTGGGCGCGGGACACTAATGAAAAACTGTTTTTT. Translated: CAWARDTNEKLFF. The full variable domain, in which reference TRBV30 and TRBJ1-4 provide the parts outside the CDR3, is SQTIHQWPATLVQPVGSPLSLECTVEGTSNPNLYWYRQAAGRGLQLLFYSVGIGQISSEVPQNLSASRPQDRQFILSSKKLLLSDSGFYLCAWARDTNEKLFFGSGTQLSVL.